One and the same sample provided the 21 T cell receptor beta chains below, sequenced in a study of T cell changes during pregnancy in multiple sclerosis. Method: immunoSEQ multiplex PCR; TCRdb's copy keeps in-frame clones and lacks some. Of 75,000 to 95,000 clones listed, roughly 90% are singletons. Material: peripheral blood, obtained before pregnancy. The source is a female donor with multiple sclerosis, enrolled in a pregnancy study.

The rearrangement links TRBV19 to TRBJ2-5, with TRBD1 matching 8 bases. The CDR3 is 15 residues long. V lost 4 bases, J lost 5 bases, and 9 bases stayed unmatched. Germline V lookup: CDR1 LNHDA, CDR2 SQIVND (reference sequence). The CDR3 region is CASSNGQGRGETQYF. Here the CDR3 DNA reads TGTGCCAGTAGTAACGGACAGGGCCGGGGCGAGACCCAGTACTTC.

The chain joins TRBV7-8 to TRBJ1-4; no clear D gene. Between the trimmed V and J ends, which lost 5 bases and 7 bases, there was a span of 8 bases. Looked up from germline, CDR1 is SGHVS and CDR2 is FQNEAQ. This CDR3 comprises 12 residues. For the CDR3, the DNA is TGTGCCAGCAGCGGTAACGGTGAAAAACTGTTTTTT. Protein sequence: CASSGNGEKLFF.

CDR3 bases: TGCGCCAGCAGCTCCTCACCTAGGGGGCCCCCTTATGAGACCCAGTACTTC. It encodes CASSSSPRGPPYETQYF. The gene calls are TRBV5-1 and TRBJ2-5, with 7 bases fitting TRBD1. There are 17 residues in the CDR3. With V trimmed by 3 bases and J by 5 bases, 16 bases remained unmatched. Germline V gives CDR1 SGHRS, CDR2 YFSETQ.

This rearrangement joins TRBV6-1 to TRBJ2-7, with D possibly being TRBD2 (5 bases). This CDR3 spans 13 amino acids. The germline V gene has CDR1 MNHNS and CDR2 SASEGT. With 3 bases removed from V and 2 bases from J, the gap between germline ends came to 8 bases. The CDR3 spells CASSEVGAYEQYF. CDR3 DNA: TGTGCCAGCAGTGAGGTCGGGGCCTACGAGCAGTACTTC.

The rearrangement uses TRBV28 and TRBJ2-7; possibly TRBD1 for D (6 bases). The CDR3 has 13 amino acids. Germline V lookup: CDR1 MDHEN, CDR2 SYDVKM. Trimming pared 6 bases from V and 3 bases from J, leaving 12 bases between. CDR3 in DNA: TGTGCCAGCAGGCGTGGACAGAACTACGAGCAGTACTTC. Translation gives CASRRGQNYEQYF.

This sequence joins TRBV4-1 and TRBJ2-7, with a weak D call TRBD2 (6 bases). Trimming pared 1 base from V and 5 bases from J, leaving 15 bases between. CDR3 length: 15 residues. Per germline, CDR1 MGHRA and CDR2 YSYEKL. CDR3 sequence: CASSQVVGRMDEQYF. The CDR3 DNA reads as TGCGCCAGCAGCCAAGTGGTGGGGAGGATGGACGAGCAGTACTTC.

This clone was recorded only once. A read error may account for a junction end that differs from germline. This chain uses TRBV10-3 with TRBJ2-5, with a possible D match to TRBD2 (6 bases). The germline V gene encodes CDR1 ENHRY and CDR2 SYGVKD. CDR3 size: 18 residues. The CDR3 region is CAISESSRRAVGGETQYF. CDR3 DNA: TGTGCCATCAGCGAGTCGAGTAGAAGGGCGGTGGGGGGAGAGACCCAGTACTTC.

The V call is TRBV7-3, the J call TRBJ2-1; D is perhaps TRBD1 (6 bases). The CDR3 contains 12 residues. Germline CDR1 and CDR2: SGHTA and FQGTGA. The germline V and J ends were trimmed by 5 bases and 9 bases, with 11 bases remaining between them. The CDR3 is CASSLQGTEQFF. DNA for the CDR3: TGTGCCAGCAGCCTACAGGGAACTGAGCAGTTCTTC.

V usage is TRBV28 and J usage is TRBJ2-7; 8 bases fit TRBD2. The V and J ends lost 5 bases and 0 bases, in that order; junction bases with no gene match: 6. This CDR3 is 15 amino acids long. CDR1 MDHEN and CDR2 SYDVKM come from the germline V gene. CDR3 region: CASSTSGDSSYEQYF. The CDR3 coding sequence is TGTGCCAGCAGTACTAGCGGCGACAGCTCCTACGAGCAGTACTTC.

This CDR3 is CASSQSWRDSPLHF. CDR3 DNA sequence: TGTGCCAGCAGCCAAAGTTGGAGGGATTCACCCCTCCACTTT. This rearrangement joins TRBV7-3 to TRBJ1-6; no clear D. Germline V gene lookup returns CDR1 SGHTA and CDR2 FQGTGA. The CDR3 extends over 14 amino acids. Trimming took off 5 bases at V and 8 bases at J, with 13 bases between the two ends.

The CDR3 spells CASNSGRRAPNTGELFF. For the CDR3, the DNA is TGTGCCAGCAACTCGGGCCGGAGGGCCCCGAACACCGGGGAGCTGTTTTTT. V is TRBV5-4 and J is TRBJ2-2; a possible D gene is TRBD2 (6 bases). This CDR3 contains 17 residues. The V end lost 6 bases, the J end lost 0 bases, and 18 bases lay between the germline ends. Looked up from germline, CDR1 is SGHNT and CDR2 is YYREEE (reference sequence).

This clone was seen only once. The V call is TRBV29-1, the J call TRBJ2-7, with D uncertain. This CDR3 has 19 residues. Trimming pared 5 bases from V and 3 bases from J, leaving 32 bases between. Germline V gene sequence: CDR1 SQVTM, CDR2 ANQGSEA. CDR3 sequence: CSVLAILPRRSSYIYEQYF. The CDR3, as DNA: TGCAGCGTTCTGGCGATCCTCCCGAGGCGGTCCTCTTATATCTACGAGCAGTACTTC.

This clone occurred once. The V gene is TRBV14, the J gene TRBJ2-7, with D hard to call. V lost 6 bases, J lost 7 bases, and 16 bases lay in between. Germline V gene data show CDR1 as SGHDN and CDR2 as FVKESK. This CDR3 spans 13 amino acids. CDR3 protein: CASRRTNRREQYF. The CDR3 bases are TGTGCCAGCAGACGAACCAACAGACGGGAGCAGTACTTC.

The gene calls are TRBV2 and TRBJ2-2; 12 bases line up with TRBD2. Unmatched junction bases numbered 9, after V lost 7 bases and J lost 3 bases. Germline V gene data show CDR1 as SNHLY and CDR2 as FYNNEI. CDR3 length equals 17 residues. The CDR3 sequence: CASNLLASGGDTGELFF. Here the CDR3 DNA reads TGTGCCAGCAACCTCTTGGCTAGCGGGGGGGACACCGGGGAGCTGTTTTTT.

The chain couples TRBV5-1 to TRBJ2-7; TRBD2 aligns across 7 bases. With 5 bases clipped from V and 2 bases from J, the junction kept 4 bases outside the gene matches. CDR3 length: 13 residues. From germline, CDR1 is SGHRS and CDR2 YFSETQ. In nucleotides, the CDR3 is TGCGCCAGCAGTGAGGGGAGGGCCTACGAGCAGTACTTC. Its translation is CASSEGRAYEQYF.

J is TRBJ2-6 and V is TRBV5-1; D is perhaps TRBD2 (5 bases). V lost 7 bases to trimming and J lost 0 bases, with 17 bases between them. This CDR3 is 17 amino acids long. The germline V gene encodes CDR1 SGHRS and CDR2 YFSETQ. The CDR3 bases are TGCGCCAGCGTCCGGGGTGTAGCGCGCTCTGGGGCCAACGTCCTGACTTTC. Its protein product is CASVRGVARSGANVLTF.

J is TRBJ1-1 and V is TRBV10-3; TRBD1 agrees at 12 bases. Per the germline V gene, CDR1 is ENHRY and CDR2 is SYGVKD. With 4 bases clipped from V and 1 base from J, the junction kept 1 base outside the gene matches. CDR3 length: 15 amino acids. The CDR3, as DNA: TGTGCCATCAGTGGGGACAGGGGGCGGAACACTGAAGCTTTCTTT. Its translation is CAISGDRGRNTEAFF.

The chain recombines TRBV5-1 with TRBJ2-7; D unresolved. The CDR3 sequence is 12 residues long. The V end was cut by 2 bases, the J end by 1 base, with 4 bases between. Germline CDR1 SGHRS, CDR2 YFSETQ. CDR3 sequence: CASSFSSYEQYF. The DNA of the CDR3 is TGCGCCAGCAGCTTTTCTTCCTACGAGCAGTACTTC.

This clone was seen only once. This chain connects TRBV9 to TRBJ1-5, with D possibly TRBD1 on 6 matching bases. The V gene lost 0 bases and the J gene lost 2 bases, with 9 bases spanning the gap. The CDR3 extends over 15 amino acids. In germline, CDR1 is SGDLS, CDR2 YYNGEE. The CDR3 is CASSVGGGGNQPQHF. DNA for the CDR3: TGTGCCAGCAGCGTAGGAGGGGGAGGCAATCAGCCCCAGCATTTT.

The chain has TRBV19 and TRBJ1-5; D possibly corresponds to TRBD1 (5 bases). The CDR3 has 19 amino acids. From germline, CDR1 is LNHDA and CDR2 SQIVND (reference sequence). V lost 6 bases, J lost 4 bases, and 28 bases lay in between. CDR3 sequence: CASSGPGGGRLSGNQPQHF. CDR3 nucleotide sequence: TGTGCCAGTAGCGGGCCGGGGGGAGGCAGATTGTCTGGAAATCAGCCCCAGCATTTT.

The CDR3 sequence is CASSPLQGHSYNEQFF. The CDR3 region has the DNA TGCGCCAGCAGCCCCCTACAGGGCCACTCCTACAATGAGCAGTTCTTC. This sequence joins TRBV4-1 and TRBJ2-1; weak D call: TRBD1 (6 bases). V lost 4 bases and J 0 bases, leaving 13 bases between the germline ends. This CDR3 has 16 residues. The germline gives CDR1 MGHRA, CDR2 YSYEKL.